The text below deals with one T cell receptor beta chain. Its target is unknown. TCRdb's copy holds only in-frame clones and misses some; the assay was immunoSEQ multiplex PCR. The table lists about 98,000 clones, roughly 85% of them singletons. The V gene's germline CDR1 is SGHDT and CDR2 YYEEEE. The length of the CDR3 is 14 residues. Trimming left V 4 bases short and J 3 bases short, with 14 bases between. The data derive from a study of cytomegalovirus exposure and HLA in healthy donors. The study, taken as a whole, reports: The authors listed 150 to 200 TCR beta chains as cytomegalovirus-associated.

The rearrangement joins TRBV5-6 to TRBJ2-7; D might be TRBD1 (6 bases). The sequencing input was PBMCs. The sequence was collected from a woman in her 30s in good health and CMV-seronegative. The CDR3 here is CASSPWGRSYEQYF. CDR3 in DNA: TGTGCCAGCAGCCCCTGGGGGCGCAGCTACGAGCAGTACTTC.